This TCR beta chain was documented in a study of T cell responses to AZD1222 COVID-19 vaccine. Whole-study results and caveats: Without day 14 samples, only post-peak T cell repertoires were studied. Vaccine-related CD4 TCRs covered spike, predominating at 160-218 and 743-854.

CDR1 and CDR2 (germline): MNHEY, SMNVEV (reference sequence). The CDR3 is made up of 13 amino acids. J was trimmed by 2 bases and V by 6 bases; bases with no gene match: 3. TCRdb's copy holds only in-frame clones and misses some; the assay was immunoSEQ multiplex PCR. Of approximately 70,000 clones listed, 70% to 90% are singletons. Notes on this clone: As yet, its antigen is unknown.

V and J are TRBV27 and TRBJ2-7, with TRBD1 matching 8 bases. The sequencing used peripheral blood, collected on day 0 of AZD1222 vaccination. The source is an adult in good health. CDR3 protein: CASRRTGPYEQYF. CDR3 in DNA: TGTGCCAGCAGGAGGACAGGGCCCTACGAGCAGTACTTC.